This TCR beta chain was retrieved from a study of identifying expanded T cells in peripheral blood. Measured with immunoSEQ multiplex PCR; TCRdb has only the in-frame clones, and not every one. The sample yields around 94,000 clones, 88% seen once. This clone was recorded once. Its antigen remains unidentified. Healthy donors had no documented immune events, such as infections, while sampled. This CDR3 contains 17 residues. The ends were cut back, 0 bases at V and 4 bases at J, with 19 bases in the middle. Germline CDR1 SNHLY, CDR2 FYNNEI. The study's findings and limits: Across healthy donors, higher total template counts meant significantly greater roughly two-week count variance. Over about two and four weeks, about 15 and 19 clones changed, versus approximately 1.1 between replicates.

The sequenced sample consisted of blood. J is TRBJ2-7 and V is TRBV2, with D perhaps matching TRBD2 (6 bases). This receptor was obtained from a person between 18 and 75 years old in good health. In nucleotides, the CDR3 is TGTGCCAGCAGTGAAGCGCTTGGGGTGGGACTTTCATACGAGCAGTACTTC. It is translated as CASSEALGVGLSYEQYF.